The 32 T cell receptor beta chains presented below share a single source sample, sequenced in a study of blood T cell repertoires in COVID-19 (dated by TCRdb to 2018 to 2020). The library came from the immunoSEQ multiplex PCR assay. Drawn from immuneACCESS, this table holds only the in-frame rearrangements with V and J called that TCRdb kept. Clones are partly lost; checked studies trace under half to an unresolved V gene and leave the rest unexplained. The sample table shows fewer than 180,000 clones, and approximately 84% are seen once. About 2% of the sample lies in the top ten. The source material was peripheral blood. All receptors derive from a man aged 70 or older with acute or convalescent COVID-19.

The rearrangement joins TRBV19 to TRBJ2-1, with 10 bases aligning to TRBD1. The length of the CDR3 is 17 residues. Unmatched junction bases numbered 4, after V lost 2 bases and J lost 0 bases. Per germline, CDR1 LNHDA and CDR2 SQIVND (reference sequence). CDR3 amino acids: CASSITRTGGSYNEQFF. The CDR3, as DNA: TGTGCCAGTAGTATAACCCGGACAGGGGGCTCCTACAATGAGCAGTTCTTC.

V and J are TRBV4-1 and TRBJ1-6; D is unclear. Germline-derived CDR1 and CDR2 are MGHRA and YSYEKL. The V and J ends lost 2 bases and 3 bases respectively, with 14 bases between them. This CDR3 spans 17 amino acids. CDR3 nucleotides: TGCGCCAGCAGCCAACGGCCCGCGCGGGACTATAATTCACCCCTCCACTTT. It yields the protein CASSQRPARDYNSPLHF.

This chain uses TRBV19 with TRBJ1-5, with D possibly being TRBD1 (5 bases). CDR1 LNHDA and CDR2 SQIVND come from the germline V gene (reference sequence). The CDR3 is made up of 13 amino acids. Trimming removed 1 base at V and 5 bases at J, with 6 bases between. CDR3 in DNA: TGTGCCAGTAGTATAGTAGGGGATCAGCCCCAGCATTTT. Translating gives CASSIVGDQPQHF.

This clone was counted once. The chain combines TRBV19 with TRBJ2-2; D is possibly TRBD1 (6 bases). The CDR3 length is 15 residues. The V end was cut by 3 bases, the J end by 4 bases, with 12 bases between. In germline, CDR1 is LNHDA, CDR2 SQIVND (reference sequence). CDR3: CASSIRRRGTGELFF. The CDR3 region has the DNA TGTGCCAGTAGTATCAGGCGCAGGGGCACCGGGGAGCTGTTTTTT. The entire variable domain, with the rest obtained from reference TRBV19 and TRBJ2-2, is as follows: DGGITQSPKYLFRKEGQNVTLSCEQNLNHDAMYWYRQDPGQGLRLIYYSQIVNDFQKGDIAEGYSVSREKKESFPLTVTSAQKNPTAFYLCASSIRRRGTGELFFGEGSRLTVL.

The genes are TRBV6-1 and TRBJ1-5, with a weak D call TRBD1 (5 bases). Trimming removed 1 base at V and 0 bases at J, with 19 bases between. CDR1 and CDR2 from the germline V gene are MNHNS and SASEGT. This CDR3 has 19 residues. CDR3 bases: TGTGCCAGCAGTGAAGAACATCCGCGGGGGGTGTATAGCAATCAGCCCCAGCATTTT. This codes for CASSEEHPRGVYSNQPQHF.

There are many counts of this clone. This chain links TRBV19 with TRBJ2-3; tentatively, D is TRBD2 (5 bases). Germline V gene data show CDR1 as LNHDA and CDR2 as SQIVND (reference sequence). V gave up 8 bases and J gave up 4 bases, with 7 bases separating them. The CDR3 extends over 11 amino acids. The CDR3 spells CASSGADTQYF. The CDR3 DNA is TGTGCCAGTTCCGGGGCAGATACGCAGTATTTT. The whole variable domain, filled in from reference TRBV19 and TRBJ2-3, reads DGGITQSPKYLFRKEGQNVTLSCEQNLNHDAMYWYRQDPGQGLRLIYYSQIVNDFQKGDIAEGYSVSREKKESFPLTVTSAQKNPTAFYLCASSGADTQYFGPGTRLTVL.

Here the CDR3 reads CASKPQGATYEQYF. The CDR3 DNA sequence: TGTGCCAGCAAGCCGCAGGGGGCTACCTACGAGCAGTACTTC. This rearrangement joins TRBV2 to TRBJ2-7, with 8 bases fitting TRBD1. V trimming: 7 bases; J trimming: 2 bases; junction bases outside the gene matches: 7. The CDR3 sequence is 14 residues long. CDR1 is SNHLY, CDR2 FYNNEI, per germline.

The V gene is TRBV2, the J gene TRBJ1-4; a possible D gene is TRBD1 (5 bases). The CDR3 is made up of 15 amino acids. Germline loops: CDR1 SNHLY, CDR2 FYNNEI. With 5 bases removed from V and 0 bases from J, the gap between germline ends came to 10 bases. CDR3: CASSLGGATNEKLFF. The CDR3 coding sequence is TGTGCCAGCAGTCTCGGGGGGGCAACTAATGAAAAACTGTTTTTT.

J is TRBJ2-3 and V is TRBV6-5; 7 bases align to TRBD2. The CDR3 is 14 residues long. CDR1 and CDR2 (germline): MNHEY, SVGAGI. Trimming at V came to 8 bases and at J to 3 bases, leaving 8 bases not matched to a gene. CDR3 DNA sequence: TGTGCCAGCGGGGAGGGAGGAAGGACAGATACGCAGTATTTT. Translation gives CASGEGGRTDTQYF.

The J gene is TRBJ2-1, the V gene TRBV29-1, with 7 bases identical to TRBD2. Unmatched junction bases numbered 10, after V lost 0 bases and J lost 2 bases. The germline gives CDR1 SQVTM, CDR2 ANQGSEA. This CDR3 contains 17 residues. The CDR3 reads CSVEEAGGRPTYNEQFF. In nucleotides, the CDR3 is TGCAGCGTTGAAGAAGCTGGCGGGAGACCGACCTACAATGAGCAGTTCTTC.

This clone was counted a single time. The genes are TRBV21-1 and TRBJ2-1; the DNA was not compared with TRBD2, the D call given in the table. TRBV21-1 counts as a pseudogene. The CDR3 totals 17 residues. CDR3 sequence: CASSNSTSGGPYNEQFF. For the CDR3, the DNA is TGTGCCAGCAGCAATTCAACTAGCGGGGGACCCTACAATGAGCAGTTCTTC.

CDR3 protein: CASSLSVGALQETQYF. The DNA for the CDR3 is TGTGCCAGCAGTTTATCCGTGGGGGCCCTCCAAGAGACCCAGTACTTC. The chain has TRBV28 and TRBJ2-5, with D perhaps TRBD1 (6 bases). Germline CDR1 and CDR2: MDHEN and SYDVKM. CDR3 length: 16 amino acids. V was cut by 1 base and J by 1 base, with 13 bases left in between.

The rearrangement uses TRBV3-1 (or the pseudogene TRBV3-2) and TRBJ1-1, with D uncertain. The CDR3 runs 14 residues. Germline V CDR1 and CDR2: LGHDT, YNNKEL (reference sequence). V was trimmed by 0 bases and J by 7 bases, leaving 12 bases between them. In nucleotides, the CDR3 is TGTGCCAGCAGCCAAGATAACAGCGGCTTTGAAGCTTTCTTT. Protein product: CASSQDNSGFEAFF.

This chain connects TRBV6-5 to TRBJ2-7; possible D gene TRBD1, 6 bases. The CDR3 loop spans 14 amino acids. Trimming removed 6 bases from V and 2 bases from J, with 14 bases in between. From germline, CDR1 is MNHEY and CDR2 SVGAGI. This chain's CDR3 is CASRSGAGAYEQYF. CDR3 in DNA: TGTGCCAGCAGATCTGGGGCAGGGGCCTACGAGCAGTACTTC.

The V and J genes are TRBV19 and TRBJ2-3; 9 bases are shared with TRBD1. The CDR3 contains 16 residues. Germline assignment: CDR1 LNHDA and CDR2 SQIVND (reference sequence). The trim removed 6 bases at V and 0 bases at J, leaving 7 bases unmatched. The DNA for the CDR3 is TGTGCCAGTAGCCGGACAGGGGCCACAAGCACAGATACGCAGTATTTT. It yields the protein CASSRTGATSTDTQYF.

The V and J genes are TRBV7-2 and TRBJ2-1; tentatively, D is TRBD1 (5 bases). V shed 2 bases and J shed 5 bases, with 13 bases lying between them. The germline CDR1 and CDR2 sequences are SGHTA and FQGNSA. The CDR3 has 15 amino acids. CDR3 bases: TGTGCCAGCAGCTTACAGGGCCGGGTAGACAATGAGCAGTTCTTC. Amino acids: CASSLQGRVDNEQFF. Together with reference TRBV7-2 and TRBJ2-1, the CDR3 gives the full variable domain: GAGVSQSPSNKVTEKGKDVELRCDPISGHTALYWYRQSLGQGLEFLIYFQGNSAPDKSGLPSDRFSAERTGGSVSTLTIQRTQQEDSAVYLCASSLQGRVDNEQFFGPGTRLTVL.

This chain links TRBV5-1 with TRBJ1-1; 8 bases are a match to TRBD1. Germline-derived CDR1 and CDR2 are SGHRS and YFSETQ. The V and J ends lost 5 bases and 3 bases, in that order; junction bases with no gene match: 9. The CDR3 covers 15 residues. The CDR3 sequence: CASRLGQGGYTEAFF. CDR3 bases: TGCGCCAGCAGATTAGGACAGGGTGGTTACACTGAAGCTTTCTTT.

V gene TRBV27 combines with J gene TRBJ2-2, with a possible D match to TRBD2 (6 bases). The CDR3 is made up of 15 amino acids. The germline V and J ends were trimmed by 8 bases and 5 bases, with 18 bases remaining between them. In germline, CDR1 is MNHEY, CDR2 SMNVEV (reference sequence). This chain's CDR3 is CASGAGYRQTGELFF. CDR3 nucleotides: TGTGCCAGCGGGGCGGGGTATCGACAAACCGGGGAGCTGTTTTTT.

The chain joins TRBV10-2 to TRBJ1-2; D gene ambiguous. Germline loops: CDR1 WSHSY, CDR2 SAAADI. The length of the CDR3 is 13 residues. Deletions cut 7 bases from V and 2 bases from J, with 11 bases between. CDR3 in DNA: TGCGCCAGCACTTCAGGCAGGAACTATGGCTACACCTTC. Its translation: CASTSGRNYGYTF.

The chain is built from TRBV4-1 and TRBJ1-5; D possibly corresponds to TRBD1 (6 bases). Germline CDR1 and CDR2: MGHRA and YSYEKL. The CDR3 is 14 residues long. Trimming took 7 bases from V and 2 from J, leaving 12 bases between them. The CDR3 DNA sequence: TGCGCCAGCAACCCAGGGGTTGGCAATCAGCCCCAGCATTTT. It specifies CASNPGVGNQPQHF.

CDR3: CAWRGGLGSPLHF. CDR3 DNA: TGTGCCTGGAGAGGCGGGCTCGGATCACCCCTCCACTTT. The chain links TRBV30 to TRBJ1-6; D is ambiguous. CDR3 length equals 13 residues. Germline V gene sequence: CDR1 GTSNPN, CDR2 SVGIG (reference sequence). Trimming shortened V by 3 bases and J by 10 bases, and 13 bases separated the two germline ends.

The CDR3 sequence is CASSVIRANTGELFF. In DNA form, the CDR3 reads TGTGCCAGTAGTGTGATCAGGGCCAACACCGGGGAGCTGTTTTTT. The V call is TRBV19, the J call TRBJ2-2, with D perhaps matching TRBD1 (5 bases). V gave up 5 bases and J gave up 2 bases, with 12 bases separating them. Germline CDR1 reads LNHDA; CDR2 reads SQIVND (reference sequence). The CDR3 runs to 15 residues.

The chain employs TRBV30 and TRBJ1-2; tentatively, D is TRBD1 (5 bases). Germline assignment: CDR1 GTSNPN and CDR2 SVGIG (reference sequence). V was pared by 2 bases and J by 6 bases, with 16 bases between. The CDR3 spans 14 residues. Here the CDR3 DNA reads TGTGCCTGGAGTTACACAGGAAGTTGGAATGGCTACACCTTC. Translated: CAWSYTGSWNGYTF.

Written as DNA, the CDR3 is TGTGCCAGCAGCTTAGGGGGGACAGGGACATACAATGAGCAGTTCTTC. Translation gives CASSLGGTGTYNEQFF. This chain uses TRBV11-3 with TRBJ2-1; 9 bases map to TRBD1. Looked up from germline, CDR1 is SGHNT and CDR2 is YENEEA. Unmatched junction bases numbered 5, after V lost 1 base and J lost 4 bases. This CDR3 is built from 16 residues.

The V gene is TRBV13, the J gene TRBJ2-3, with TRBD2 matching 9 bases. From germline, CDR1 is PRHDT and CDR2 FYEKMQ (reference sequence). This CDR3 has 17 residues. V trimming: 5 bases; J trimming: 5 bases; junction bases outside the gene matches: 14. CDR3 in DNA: TGTGCCAGCAGCAAACTGATAGCGGGGGAGGTTAAAGATACGCAGTATTTT. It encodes CASSKLIAGEVKDTQYF.

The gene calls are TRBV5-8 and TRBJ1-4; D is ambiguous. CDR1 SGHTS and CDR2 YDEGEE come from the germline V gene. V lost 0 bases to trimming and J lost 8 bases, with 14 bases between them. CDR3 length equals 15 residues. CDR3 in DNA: TGTGCCAGCAGCTTGGGTTCCGGGTTAGGCGAAAAACTGTTTTTT. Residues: CASSLGSGLGEKLFF.

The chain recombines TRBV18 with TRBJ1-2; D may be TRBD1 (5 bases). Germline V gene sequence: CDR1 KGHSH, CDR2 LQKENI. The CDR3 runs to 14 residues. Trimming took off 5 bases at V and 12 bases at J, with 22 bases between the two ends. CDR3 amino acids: CASSSDLWREGHTF. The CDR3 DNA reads TGTGCCAGCTCATCCGATCTTTGGAGGGAGGGGCACACCTTC.

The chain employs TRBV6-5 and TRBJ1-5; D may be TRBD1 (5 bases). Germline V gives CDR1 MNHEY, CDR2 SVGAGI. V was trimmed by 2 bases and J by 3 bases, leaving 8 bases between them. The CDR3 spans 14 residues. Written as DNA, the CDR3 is TGTGCCAGCAGTTACGCAGGGAACAATCAGCCCCAGCATTTT. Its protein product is CASSYAGNNQPQHF.

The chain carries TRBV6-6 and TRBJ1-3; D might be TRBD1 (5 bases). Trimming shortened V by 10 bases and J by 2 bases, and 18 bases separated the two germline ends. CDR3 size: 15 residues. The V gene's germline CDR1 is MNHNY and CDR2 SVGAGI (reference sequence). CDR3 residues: CATQPGGNPGNTIYF. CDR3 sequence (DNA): TGTGCCACCCAGCCGGGGGGGAATCCTGGAAACACCATATATTTT.

CDR3 bases: TGTGCCAGCAGGTACACTGGGACAGTTTCTGGAAACACCATATATTTT. Translation gives CASRYTGTVSGNTIYF. The chain has TRBV6-5 and TRBJ1-3; TRBD1 matches at 7 bases. V lost 6 bases and J lost 1; bases outside the gene matches: 9. The CDR3 is made up of 16 amino acids. CDR1 MNHEY and CDR2 SVGAGI come from the germline V gene.

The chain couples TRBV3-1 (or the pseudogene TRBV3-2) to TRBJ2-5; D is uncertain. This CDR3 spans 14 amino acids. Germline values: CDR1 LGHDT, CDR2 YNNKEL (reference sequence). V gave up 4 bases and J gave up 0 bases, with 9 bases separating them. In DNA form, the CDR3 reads TGTGCCAGCAGCCCAGGCGCCGACCAAGAGACCCAGTACTTC. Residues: CASSPGADQETQYF.

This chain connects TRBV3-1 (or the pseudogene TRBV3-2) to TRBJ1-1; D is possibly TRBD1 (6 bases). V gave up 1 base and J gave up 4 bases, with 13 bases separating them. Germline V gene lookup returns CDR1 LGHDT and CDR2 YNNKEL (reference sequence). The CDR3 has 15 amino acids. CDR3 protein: CASSQGYREGTEAFF. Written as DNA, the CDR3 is TGTGCCAGCAGCCAAGGTTACAGGGAAGGCACTGAAGCTTTCTTT.